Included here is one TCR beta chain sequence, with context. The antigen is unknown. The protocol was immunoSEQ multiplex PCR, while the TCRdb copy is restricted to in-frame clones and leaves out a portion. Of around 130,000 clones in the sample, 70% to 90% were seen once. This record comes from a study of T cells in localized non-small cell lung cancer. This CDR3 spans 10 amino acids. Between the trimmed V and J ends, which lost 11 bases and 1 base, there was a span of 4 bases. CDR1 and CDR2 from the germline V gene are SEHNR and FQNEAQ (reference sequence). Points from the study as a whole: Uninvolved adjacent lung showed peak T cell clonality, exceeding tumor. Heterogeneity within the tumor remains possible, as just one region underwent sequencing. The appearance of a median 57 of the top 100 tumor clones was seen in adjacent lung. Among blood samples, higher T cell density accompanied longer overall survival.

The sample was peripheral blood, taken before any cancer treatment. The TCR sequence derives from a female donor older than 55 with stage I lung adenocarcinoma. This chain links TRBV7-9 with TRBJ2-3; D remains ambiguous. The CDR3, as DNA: TGTGCCCCCCGCACAGATACGCAGTATTTT. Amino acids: CAPRTDTQYF.